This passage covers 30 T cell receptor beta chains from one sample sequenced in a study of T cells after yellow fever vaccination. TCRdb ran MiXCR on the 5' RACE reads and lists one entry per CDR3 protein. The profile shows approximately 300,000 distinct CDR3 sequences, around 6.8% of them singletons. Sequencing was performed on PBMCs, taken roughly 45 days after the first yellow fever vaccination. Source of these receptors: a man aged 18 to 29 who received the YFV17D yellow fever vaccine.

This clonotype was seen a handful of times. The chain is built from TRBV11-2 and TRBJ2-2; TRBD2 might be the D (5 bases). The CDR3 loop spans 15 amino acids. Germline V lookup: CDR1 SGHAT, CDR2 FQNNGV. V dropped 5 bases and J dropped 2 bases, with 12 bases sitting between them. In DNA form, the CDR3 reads TGTGCCAGCAGCCCGAGGGTCCTTAACACCGGGGAGCTGTTTTTT. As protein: CASSPRVLNTGELFF.

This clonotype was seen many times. CDR3 nucleotide sequence: TGTGCCAGCAGCCCTCGGGACAGAGGAACCGGGGAGCTGTTTTTT. This sequence encodes CASSPRDRGTGELFF. The chain combines TRBV12-3 or TRBV12-4 with TRBJ2-2; 7 nucleotides match TRBD1. The length of the CDR3 is 15 residues. V dropped 6 bases and J dropped 5; count of bases not matched to a gene: 9.

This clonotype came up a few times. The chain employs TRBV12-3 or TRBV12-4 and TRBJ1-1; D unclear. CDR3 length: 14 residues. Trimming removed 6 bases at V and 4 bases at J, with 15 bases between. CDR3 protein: CASRPREVGTEAFF. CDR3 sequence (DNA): TGTGCCAGCAGGCCTCGGGAGGTGGGCACTGAAGCTTTCTTT.

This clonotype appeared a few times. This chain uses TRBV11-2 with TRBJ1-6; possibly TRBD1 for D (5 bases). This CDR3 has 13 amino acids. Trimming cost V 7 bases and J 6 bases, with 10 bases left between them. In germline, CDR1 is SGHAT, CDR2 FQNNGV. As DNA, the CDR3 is TGTGCCAGCACGGGGGACTTTAATTCACCCCTCCACTTT. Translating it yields CASTGDFNSPLHF.

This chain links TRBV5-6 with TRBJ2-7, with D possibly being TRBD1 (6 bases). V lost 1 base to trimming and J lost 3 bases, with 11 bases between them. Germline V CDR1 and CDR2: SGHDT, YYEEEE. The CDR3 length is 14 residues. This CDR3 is CASSLTGLDYEQYV. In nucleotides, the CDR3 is TGTGCCAGCAGCTTGACAGGGTTGGACTACGAGCAGTACGTC.

The CDR3 loop is CASSALYEQYF. Written as DNA, the CDR3 is TGTGCCAGCAGTGCTTTATACGAGCAGTACTTC. The chain combines TRBV12-3 or TRBV12-4 with TRBJ2-7; D is uncertain. V lost 5 bases to trimming and J lost 4 bases, with 6 bases between them. The CDR3 length is 11 residues.

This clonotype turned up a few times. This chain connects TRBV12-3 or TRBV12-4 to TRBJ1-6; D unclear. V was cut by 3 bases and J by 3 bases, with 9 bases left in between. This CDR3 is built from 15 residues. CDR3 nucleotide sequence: TGTGCCAGCAGTTTTACCGGGAACTATAATTCACCCCTCCACTTT. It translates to CASSFTGNYNSPLHF.

This chain's CDR3 is CASSEWLREQYF. The CDR3 region has the DNA TGTGCCAGCAGCGAGTGGCTGAGGGAGCAGTACTTC. The J gene is TRBJ2-7, the V gene TRBV7-2; unclear D gene. V gave up 5 bases and J gave up 7 bases, with 12 bases separating them. Germline CDR1 SGHTA, CDR2 FQGNSA. This CDR3 is built from 12 residues.

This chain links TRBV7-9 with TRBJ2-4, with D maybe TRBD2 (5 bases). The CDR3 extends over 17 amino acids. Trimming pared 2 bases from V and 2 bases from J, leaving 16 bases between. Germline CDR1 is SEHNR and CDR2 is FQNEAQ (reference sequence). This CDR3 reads CASSLIGDRKTKNIQYF. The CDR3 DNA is TGTGCCAGCAGCTTAATCGGGGATCGTAAGACCAAAAACATTCAGTACTTC.

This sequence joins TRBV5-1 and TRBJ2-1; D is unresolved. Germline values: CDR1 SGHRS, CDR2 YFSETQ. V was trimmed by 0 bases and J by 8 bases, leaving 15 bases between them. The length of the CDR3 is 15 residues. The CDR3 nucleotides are TGCGCCAGCAGCTTGGACAGTGCTTTTGATTATGAGCAGTTCTTC. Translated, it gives CASSLDSAFDYEQFF.

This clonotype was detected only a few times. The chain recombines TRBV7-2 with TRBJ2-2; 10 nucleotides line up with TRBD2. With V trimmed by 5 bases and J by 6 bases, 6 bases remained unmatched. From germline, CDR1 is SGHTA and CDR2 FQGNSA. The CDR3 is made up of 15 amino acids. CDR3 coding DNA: TGTGCCAGCAGCAGGAGCGGGGGGGCCCCCGGGGAGCTGTTTTTT. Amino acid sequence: CASSRSGGAPGELFF.

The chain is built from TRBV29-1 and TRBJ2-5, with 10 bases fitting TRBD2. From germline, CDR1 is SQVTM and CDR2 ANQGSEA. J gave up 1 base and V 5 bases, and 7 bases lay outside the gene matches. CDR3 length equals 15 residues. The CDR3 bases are TGCAGCGTTATAACTAGCGGGGACTCCCAAGAGACCCAGTACTTC. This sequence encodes CSVITSGDSQETQYF.

The CDR3 bases are TGTGCCAGCAGCGTAGATGGCGAGAGCTCCTACAATGAGCAGTTCTTC. Translated: CASSVDGESSYNEQFF. J is TRBJ2-1 and V is TRBV9; D ambiguous. CDR3 length: 16 residues. In germline, CDR1 is SGDLS, CDR2 YYNGEE. The V gene lost 0 bases and the J gene lost 0 bases, with 10 bases spanning the gap.

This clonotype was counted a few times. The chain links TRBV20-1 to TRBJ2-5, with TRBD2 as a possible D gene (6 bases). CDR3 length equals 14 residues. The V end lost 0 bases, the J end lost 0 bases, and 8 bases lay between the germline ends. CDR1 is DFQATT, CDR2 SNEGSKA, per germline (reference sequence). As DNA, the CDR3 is TGCAGTGCTAGAGATGGGAGGTACCAAGAGACCCAGTACTTC. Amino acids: CSARDGRYQETQYF.

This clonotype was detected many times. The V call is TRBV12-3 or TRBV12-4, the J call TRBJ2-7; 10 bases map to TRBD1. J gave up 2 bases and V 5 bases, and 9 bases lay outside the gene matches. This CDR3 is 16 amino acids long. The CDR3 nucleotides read TGTGCCAGCAGTATTACCCTGGGACAGGGGACCTACGAGCAGTACTTC. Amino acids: CASSITLGQGTYEQYF.

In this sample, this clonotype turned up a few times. CDR3 protein: CASSTYRGIDTQYF. In DNA, the CDR3 is TGTGCCAGCAGCACTTACAGGGGGATAGATACGCAGTATTTT. This chain links TRBV7-2 with TRBJ2-3, with TRBD1 matching over 8 bases. V lost 5 bases to trimming and J lost 5 bases; unmatched junction nucleotides: 6. Germline assignment: CDR1 SGHTA and CDR2 FQGNSA. The CDR3 contains 14 residues. Using reference TRBV7-2 and TRBJ2-3 for the parts outside the CDR3, the full variable domain is GAGVSQSPSNKVTEKGKDVELRCDPISGHTALYWYRQSLGQGLEFLIYFQGNSAPDKSGLPSDRFSAERTGGSVSTLTIQRTQQEDSAVYLCASSTYRGIDTQYFGPGTRLTVL.

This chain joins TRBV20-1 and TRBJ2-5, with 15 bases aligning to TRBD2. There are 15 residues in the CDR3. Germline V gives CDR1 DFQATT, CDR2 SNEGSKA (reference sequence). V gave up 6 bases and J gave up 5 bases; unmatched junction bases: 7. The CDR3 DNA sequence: TGCAGTGCCGCCGGGACTAGCGGGGGGCGGGAGACCCAGTACTTC. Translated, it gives CSAAGTSGGRETQYF.

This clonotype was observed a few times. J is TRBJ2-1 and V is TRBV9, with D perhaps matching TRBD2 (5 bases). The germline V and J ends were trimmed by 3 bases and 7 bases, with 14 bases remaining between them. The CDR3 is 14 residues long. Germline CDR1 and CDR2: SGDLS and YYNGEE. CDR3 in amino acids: CASSGSAGTNEQFF. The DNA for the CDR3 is TGTGCCAGCAGCGGTAGCGCTGGAACGAATGAGCAGTTCTTC.

Here the CDR3 reads CSASFFSLHEQYF. DNA for the CDR3: TGCAGTGCTTCGTTTTTTTCTCTCCACGAGCAGTACTTC. This chain links TRBV20-1 with TRBJ2-7; D call uncertain. From germline, CDR1 is DFQATT and CDR2 SNEGSKA (reference sequence). Trimming shortened V by 5 bases and J by 5 bases, and 16 bases separated the two germline ends. The CDR3 is made up of 13 amino acids.

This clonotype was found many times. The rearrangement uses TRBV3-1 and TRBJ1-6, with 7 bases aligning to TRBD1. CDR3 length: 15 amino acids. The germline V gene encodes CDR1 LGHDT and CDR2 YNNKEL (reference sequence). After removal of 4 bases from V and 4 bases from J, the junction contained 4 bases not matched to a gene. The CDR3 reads CASSRRDRYNSPLHF. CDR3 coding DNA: TGTGCCAGCAGCCGCCGGGACAGATATAATTCACCCCTCCACTTT.

The CDR3 coding sequence is TGTGCCAGCAATTACCTCCTGGACCCCGGGAACACCGGGGAGCTGTTTTTT. As protein: CASNYLLDPGNTGELFF. The chain uses TRBV12-3 or TRBV12-4 and TRBJ2-2, with D unclear. The CDR3 has 17 amino acids. Trimming shortened V by 7 bases and J by 1 base, and 19 bases separated the two germline ends.

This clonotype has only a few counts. The CDR3 spells CASSLPLGETQYF. The CDR3 DNA is TGTGCCAGCAGTCTTCCTTTGGGGGAGACCCAGTACTTC. V usage is TRBV5-6 and J usage is TRBJ2-5; D remains unclear. The germline gives CDR1 SGHDT, CDR2 YYEEEE. The CDR3 has 13 residues. The V end lost 5 bases, the J end lost 5 bases, and 13 bases lay between the germline ends.

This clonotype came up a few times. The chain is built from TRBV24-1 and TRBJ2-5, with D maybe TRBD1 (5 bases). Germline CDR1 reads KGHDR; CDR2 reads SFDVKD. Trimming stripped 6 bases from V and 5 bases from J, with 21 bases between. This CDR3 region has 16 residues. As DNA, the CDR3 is TGTGCCACCAGTCAAACCCCCCAGGGTGAGGTGGAGACCCAGTACTTC. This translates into CATSQTPQGEVETQYF.

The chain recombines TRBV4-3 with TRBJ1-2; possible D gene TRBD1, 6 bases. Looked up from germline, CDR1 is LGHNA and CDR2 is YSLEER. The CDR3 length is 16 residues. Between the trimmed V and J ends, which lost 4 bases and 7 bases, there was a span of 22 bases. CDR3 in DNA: TGCGCCAGCAGCCCAACCCTCCGCCTCAGGGGCGCTGGCTACACCTTC. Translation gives CASSPTLRLRGAGYTF.

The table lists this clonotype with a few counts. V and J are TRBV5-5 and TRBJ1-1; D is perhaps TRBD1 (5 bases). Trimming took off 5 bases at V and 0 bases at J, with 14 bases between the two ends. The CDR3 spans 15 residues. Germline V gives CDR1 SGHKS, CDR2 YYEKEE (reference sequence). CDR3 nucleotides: TGTGCCAGCAGAGACAGAGCTTACATGAACACTGAAGCTTTCTTT. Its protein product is CASRDRAYMNTEAFF.

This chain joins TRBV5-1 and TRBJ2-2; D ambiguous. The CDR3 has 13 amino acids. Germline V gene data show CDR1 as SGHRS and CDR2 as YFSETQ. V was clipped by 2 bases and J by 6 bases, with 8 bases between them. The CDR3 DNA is TGCGCCAGCAGCTTAAAAATGTCCGGGGAGCTGTTTTTT. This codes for CASSLKMSGELFF.

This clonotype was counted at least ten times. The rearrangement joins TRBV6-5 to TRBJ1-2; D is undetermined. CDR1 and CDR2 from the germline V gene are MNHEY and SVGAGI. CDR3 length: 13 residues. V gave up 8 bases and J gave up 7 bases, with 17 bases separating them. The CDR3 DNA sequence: TGTGCCAGCTCCCGGGTCCTCCTCGGTGGCTACACCTTC. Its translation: CASSRVLLGGYTF.

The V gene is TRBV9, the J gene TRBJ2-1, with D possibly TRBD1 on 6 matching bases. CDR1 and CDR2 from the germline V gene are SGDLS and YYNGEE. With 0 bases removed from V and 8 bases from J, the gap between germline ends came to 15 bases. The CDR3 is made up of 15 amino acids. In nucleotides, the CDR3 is TGTGCCAGCAGCGTAGAAGGGGTCGCAGGGGATGAGCAGTTCTTC. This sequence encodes CASSVEGVAGDEQFF.

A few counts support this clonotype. In DNA form, the CDR3 reads TGTGCCAGCAGCCCCAGACAGGGTATTTATGGCTACACCTTC. It yields the protein CASSPRQGIYGYTF. This chain joins TRBV9 and TRBJ1-2, with TRBD1 matching over 7 bases. V gave up 4 bases and J gave up 5 bases; unmatched junction bases: 8. The CDR3 has 14 residues. Germline loops: CDR1 SGDLS, CDR2 YYNGEE.

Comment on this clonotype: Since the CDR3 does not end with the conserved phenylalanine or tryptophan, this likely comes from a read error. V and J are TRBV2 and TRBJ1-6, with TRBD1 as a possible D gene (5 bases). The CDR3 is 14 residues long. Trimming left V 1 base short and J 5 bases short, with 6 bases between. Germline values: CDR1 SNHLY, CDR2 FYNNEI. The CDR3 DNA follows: TGTGCCAGCAGTGAAGTAGGGGATAATTCACCCCTCCACATT. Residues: CASSEVGDNSPLHI.